This TCR beta chain was sequenced during a study of blood T cell repertoires in COVID-19. This CDR3 comprises 13 residues. Germline CDR1 LGHDT, CDR2 YNNKEL (reference sequence). The trim removed 4 bases at V and 7 bases at J, leaving 6 bases unmatched. Original data processing: Reference gene primer amplification in the assay estimated nucleated cell counts. Data came from immunoSEQ multiplex PCR; TCRdb stores just in-frame clones and leaves some out. The DNA gave D and trimming, while V, J and clone size come from that table. The profile covers 80,000 to 100,000 clones, with about 80% appearing a single time and around 9.9% taken by the ten largest.

Sequencing input: peripheral blood. This sequence joins TRBV3-1 (or the pseudogene TRBV3-2) and TRBJ2-7, with 8 bases that match TRBD2. The receptor's source is a man between 65 and 85 years old with active or convalescent COVID-19. The CDR3 protein is CASSPTPGGEQYF. As DNA, the CDR3 is TGTGCCAGCAGCCCCACCCCGGGGGGGGAGCAGTACTTC.